This record covers a single T cell receptor (beta chain). These data belong to a study of blood T cell repertoires in COVID-19. Assay used: immunoSEQ multiplex PCR; TCRdb lists only in-frame clones, some missing. The profile shows around 160,000 clones, approximately 90% of them singletons. V shed 0 bases and J shed 4 bases, with 10 bases lying between them. CDR1 SGHNT and CDR2 YYREEE come from the germline V gene (reference sequence). CDR3 size: 14 residues. The receptor was isolated from a man aged 18 to 35 with COVID-19, enrolled during active disease. This chain uses TRBV5-4 with TRBJ1-2; no reliable D call. The sample consisted of peripheral blood. The CDR3 loop is CASSLVEGTYGYTF. CDR3 bases: TGTGCCAGCAGCTTGGTGGAGGGCACCTATGGCTACACCTTC.